These 17 T cell receptor beta chains originate from one sample sequenced in a study of OX40 agonist ivuxolimab in advanced cancers. Only in-frame clones appear in the TCRdb table, and some are missing; sequencing was by immunoSEQ multiplex PCR. This table has more than 50,000 clones, roughly 85% appearing once. The specimen comprised CD4+ or CD8+ T cells sorted from blood, sampled in a trial of the OX40 agonist ivuxolimab. The receptors stem from an adult with an advanced solid tumor such as melanoma, head and neck, liver or kidney cancer.

The V call is TRBV4-3, the J call TRBJ1-2; D is uncertain. This CDR3 spans 16 amino acids. Trimming took off 0 bases at V and 2 bases at J, with 13 bases between the two ends. Germline V lookup: CDR1 LGHNA, CDR2 YSLEER. CDR3 sequence (DNA): TGCGCCAGCAGCCAAGATTTCGATGTCGAAAACTATGGCTACACCTTC. It encodes CASSQDFDVENYGYTF.

This clone was counted between two and nine times. For the CDR3, the DNA is TGTGCCAGCAGCTTACCAGGGCTAAATGGCTACACCTTC. Amino acids: CASSLPGLNGYTF. The rearrangement joins TRBV7-2 to TRBJ1-2, with D maybe TRBD1 (5 bases). The germline V and J ends were trimmed by 2 bases and 6 bases, with 10 bases remaining between them. CDR3 length: 13 residues. The germline V gene has CDR1 SGHTA and CDR2 FQGNSA.

This clone was seen once. This chain links TRBV4-1 with TRBJ2-7; D may correspond to TRBD1 or TRBD2 (6 bases each). The CDR3 contains 17 residues. Looked up from germline, CDR1 is MGHRA and CDR2 is YSYEKL. The V and J ends lost 0 bases and 3 bases respectively, with 18 bases between them. The CDR3 DNA sequence: TGCGCCAGCAGCCAAGAGGTCGCGGGGCGGGACAACTACGAGCAGTACTTC. Its translation: CASSQEVAGRDNYEQYF.

This chain connects TRBV5-4 to TRBJ1-5, with 7 bases aligning to TRBD1. CDR1 and CDR2 (germline): SGHNT, YYREEE (reference sequence). The CDR3 has 14 amino acids. Losses at the gene ends were 4 bases for V and 2 bases for J; bases not matched to a gene: 3. The CDR3 loop reads CASSRQGGNQPQHF. Written as DNA, the CDR3 is TGTGCCAGCAGCCGACAGGGTGGCAATCAGCCCCAGCATTTT.

CDR3 sequence: CASSPASLRGYTF. As DNA, the CDR3 is TGTGCCAGCAGTCCAGCGAGTCTCCGTGGCTACACCTTC. This rearrangement joins TRBV6-5 to TRBJ1-2; D call uncertain. The CDR3 extends over 13 amino acids. Germline V gives CDR1 MNHEY, CDR2 SVGAGI. Trimming left V 5 bases short and J 7 bases short, with 14 bases between.

The genes are TRBV28 and TRBJ1-2, with D maybe TRBD1 (5 bases). Germline assignment: CDR1 MDHEN and CDR2 SYDVKM. Trimming removed 6 bases at V and 1 base at J, with 9 bases between. The CDR3 consists of 13 residues. For the CDR3, the DNA is TGTGCCAGCAGGTTCGACAGTAACTATGGCTACACCTTC. It codes for CASRFDSNYGYTF.

The chain couples TRBV5-1 to TRBJ1-1, with 9 positions matching TRBD1. From germline, CDR1 is SGHRS and CDR2 YFSETQ. V was pared by 4 bases and J by 4 bases, with 17 bases of the junction left unmatched. CDR3 size: 18 residues. Here the CDR3 DNA reads TGCGCCAGCAGCCCCCGACCACATACAGGGGGCAGGAGCACTGAAGCTTTCTTT. It encodes CASSPRPHTGGRSTEAFF.

This chain links TRBV10-1 with TRBJ2-1; perhaps TRBD2 as D (5 bases). V was trimmed by 2 bases and J by 5 bases, leaving 7 bases between them. CDR1 and CDR2 (germline): WNHNN, SYGVQD (reference sequence). This CDR3 contains 13 residues. The CDR3 bases are TGCGCCAGCAGTGAGGACGGGGACAATGAGCAGTTCTTC. Protein sequence: CASSEDGDNEQFF.

J is TRBJ1-5 and V is TRBV21-1. TRBV21-1 is given as a pseudogene. This CDR3 comprises 16 residues. The CDR3 is CASSKVVRGVNQPQHF. CDR3 DNA sequence: TGTGCCAGCAGCAAAGTGGTCCGGGGCGTGAATCAGCCCCAGCATTTT.

The chain employs TRBV18 and TRBJ2-2, with TRBD1 identical over 7 bases. V was pared by 4 bases and J by 3 bases, with 11 bases of the junction left unmatched. The CDR3 covers 17 residues. The germline gives CDR1 KGHSH, CDR2 LQKENI. The DNA for the CDR3 is TGTGCCAGCTCACAGAACAAAGGGACAGAGGACACCGGGGAGCTGTTTTTT. It codes for CASSQNKGTEDTGELFF.

The chain recombines TRBV10-2 with TRBJ1-5, with 8 bases aligning to TRBD1. The CDR3 length is 19 residues. The germline gives CDR1 WSHSY, CDR2 SAAADI. J was trimmed by 2 bases and V by 4 bases; bases with no gene match: 16. CDR3 nucleotides: TGCGCCAGCAGTGCCCCCATCTGGGAATCGGGACAGGGCAATCAGCCCCAGCATTTT. It translates to CASSAPIWESGQGNQPQHF.

This clone appeared once. The chain recombines TRBV7-9 with TRBJ2-3; D not certain. V lost 1 base to trimming and J lost 5 bases, with 13 bases between them. Germline loops: CDR1 SEHNR, CDR2 FQNEAQ (reference sequence). This CDR3 is 15 amino acids long. The CDR3 here is CASSLGGAWVDTQYF. DNA for the CDR3: TGTGCCAGCAGCTTAGGTGGTGCTTGGGTAGATACGCAGTATTTT. The whole variable domain, remainder taken from reference TRBV7-9 and TRBJ2-3, is DTGVSQNPRHKITKRGQNVTFRCDPISEHNRLYWYRQTLGQGPEFLTYFQNEAQLEKSRLLSDRFSAERPKGSFSTLEIQRTEQGDSAMYLCASSLGGAWVDTQYFGPGTRLTVL.

The chain carries TRBV2 and TRBJ2-7; D gene ambiguous. CDR1 is SNHLY and CDR2 is FYNNEI in the germline V gene. The CDR3 spans 12 residues. Trimming shortened V by 8 bases and J by 3 bases, and 11 bases separated the two germline ends. The CDR3 protein is CASRTENYEQYF. CDR3 coding DNA: TGTGCCAGCCGGACGGAAAACTACGAGCAGTACTTC.

The V gene is TRBV19, the J gene TRBJ1-5; D is unclear. CDR1 and CDR2 from the germline V gene are LNHDA and SQIVND (reference sequence). Trimming took 2 bases from V and 2 from J, leaving 7 bases between them. This CDR3 is built from 14 residues. CDR3 DNA sequence: TGTGCCAGTAGTATACCTCTGGGCAATCAGCCCCAGCATTTT. Translation: CASSIPLGNQPQHF.

This chain connects TRBV7-9 to TRBJ2-7; a weak D match, TRBD1 (5 bases). With 5 bases removed from V and 4 bases from J, the gap between germline ends came to 12 bases. CDR3 length: 13 amino acids. Germline values: CDR1 SEHNR, CDR2 FQNEAQ (reference sequence). The CDR3, as DNA: TGTGCCAGCAGCCCCTTGGGGCTGTACGAGCAGTACTTC. Translation: CASSPLGLYEQYF.

This sequence joins TRBV30 and TRBJ2-5; D may be TRBD1 (6 bases). Trimming took 3 bases from V and 2 from J, leaving 13 bases between them. Germline lookup yields CDR1 GTSNPN and CDR2 SVGIG (reference sequence). This CDR3 has 14 residues. The CDR3 nucleotides are TGTGCCTGGAGGGGGGCAGGCTCTCAAGAGACCCAGTACTTC. Residues: CAWRGAGSQETQYF.

This sequence joins TRBV7-8 and TRBJ2-7; D unclear. The CDR3 has 14 residues. Germline V gives CDR1 SGHVS, CDR2 FQNEAQ. V lost 2 bases, J lost 3 bases, and 11 bases lay in between. The CDR3 is CASSLIETFYEQYF. The DNA of the CDR3 is TGTGCCAGCAGCTTAATCGAGACATTCTACGAGCAGTACTTC.